One and the same sample provided the 16 T cell receptor beta chains below, sequenced in a study of post-analysis software for immune sequencing data. Unique molecular identifiers were present in the TCR beta cDNA libraries. TCRdb ran MiXCR on the PCR reads and lists one entry per CDR3 protein. The top ten clones hold roughly 6% of a sample with more than 500,000 distinct CDR3 sequences, less than 40% of them seen once. Study-wide results and limits: The study found TRBV5-6, TRBV5-1 and TRBV20-1 among about 5 TRBV segments more frequent in patients than controls.

Their recognized antigens are unknown. Sequencing used blood. Receptors were obtained from a girl under 18 with multiple sclerosis.

This rearrangement joins TRBV12-3 or TRBV12-4 to TRBJ2-7, with TRBD1 matching over 9 bases. The CDR3 runs to 15 residues. V was clipped by 1 base and J by 1 base; unmatched bases: 2. CDR3 coding DNA: TGTGCCAGCAGTTTAGGGGGGACAGGGTCCTACGAGCAGTACTTC. Residues: CASSLGGTGSYEQYF.

This chain uses TRBV12-3 or TRBV12-4 with TRBJ2-7; D may correspond to TRBD1 or TRBD2 (5 bases each). Trimming shortened V by 3 bases and J by 7 bases, and 19 bases separated the two germline ends. This CDR3 is built from 15 residues. The CDR3 loop is CASSFPGPGFREQYF. The CDR3 nucleotides read TGTGCCAGCAGTTTTCCGGGGCCAGGGTTTAGAGAGCAGTACTTC.

The V gene is TRBV5-1, the J gene TRBJ1-1; D unresolved. This CDR3 has 13 amino acids. Trimming shortened V by 1 base and J by 2 bases, and 6 bases separated the two germline ends. The V gene's germline CDR1 is SGHRS and CDR2 YFSETQ. The CDR3 protein is CASSLHGNTEAFF. The CDR3 region has the DNA TGCGCCAGCAGCTTGCATGGAAACACTGAAGCTTTCTTT.

This clonotype was counted between two and nine times. The chain employs TRBV4-1 and TRBJ1-1; tentative D call: TRBD1 (6 bases). Germline CDR1 reads MGHRA; CDR2 reads YSYEKL. CDR3 size: 13 residues. Trimming took 4 bases from V and 8 from J, leaving 14 bases between them. CDR3 DNA: TGCGCCAGCAGCCTGGGGGCCGGTTTGGAAGCTTTCTTT. Protein product: CASSLGAGLEAFF.

This chain uses TRBV20-1 with TRBJ2-7, with 8 bases fitting TRBD1. The germline V gene encodes CDR1 DFQATT and CDR2 SNEGSKA (reference sequence). The CDR3 has 14 amino acids. With 4 bases clipped from V and 3 bases from J, the junction kept 8 bases outside the gene matches. The chain's CDR3 is CSATTGTGFYEQYF. DNA for the CDR3: TGCAGTGCTACAACCGGGACAGGTTTCTACGAGCAGTACTTC.

This chain uses TRBV20-1 with TRBJ1-5; D is possibly TRBD1 (6 bases). The germline CDR1 and CDR2 sequences are DFQATT and SNEGSKA (reference sequence). Between the trimmed V and J ends, which lost 0 bases and 6 bases, there was a span of 9 bases. The CDR3 contains 13 residues. The CDR3 nucleotides are TGCAGTGCTAGAGAAGGGGGAGTTCAGCCCCAGCATTTT. Translating it yields CSAREGGVQPQHF.

J is TRBJ2-3 and V is TRBV5-5, with a weak D call TRBD1 (6 bases). The CDR3 is 15 amino acids. Germline CDR1 and CDR2: SGHKS and YYEKEE (reference sequence). V was shortened by 4 bases and J by 1 base, with 13 bases between the two germline ends. This CDR3 is CASSTTGPGTDTQYF. CDR3 sequence (DNA): TGTGCCAGCAGCACGACAGGACCGGGCACAGATACGCAGTATTTT. Filled out from reference TRBV5-5 and TRBJ2-3, the complete variable domain reads DAGVTQSPTHLIKTRGQQVTLRCSPISGHKSVSWYQQVLGQGPQFIFQYYEKEERGRGNFPDRFSARQFPNYSSELNVNALLLGDSALYLCASSTTGPGTDTQYFGPGTRLTVL.

The V gene is TRBV10-3, the J gene TRBJ1-1, with unresolved D. CDR1 ENHRY and CDR2 SYGVKD come from the germline V gene. Trimming removed 0 bases at V and 1 base at J, with 9 bases between. CDR3 length equals 15 residues. The CDR3, as DNA: TGTGCCATCAGTGAGTCCGGTGTCGGGAACACTGAAGCTTTCTTT. Translating it yields CAISESGVGNTEAFF.

The rearrangement uses TRBV11-2 and TRBJ2-5, with 11 bases matching TRBD1. The ends lost 10 bases at V and 11 bases at J; junction bases unmatched: 15. This CDR3 has 14 residues. The germline V gene has CDR1 SGHAT and CDR2 FQNNGV. For the CDR3, the DNA is TGTGCCAACGGCTCACGGACAGGGGGCGAGGAGCAGTACTTC. This encodes CANGSRTGGEEQYF.

J is TRBJ1-1 and V is TRBV5-1; tentatively, D is TRBD1 (6 bases). This CDR3 is built from 16 residues. Per the germline V gene, CDR1 is SGHRS and CDR2 is YFSETQ. V was trimmed by 1 base and J by 1 base, leaving 14 bases between them. The CDR3 coding sequence is TGCGCCAGCAGCTTGAGGGAAAGGACAGCGAACACTGAAGCTTTCTTT. It encodes CASSLRERTANTEAFF.

The V gene is TRBV2, the J gene TRBJ1-4, with a tentative D call TRBD1 (6 bases). V was trimmed by 6 bases and J by 3 bases, leaving 20 bases between them. CDR1 and CDR2 (germline): SNHLY, FYNNEI. There are 17 residues in the CDR3. CDR3 in amino acids: CASSPPQGEGANEKLFF. The CDR3 nucleotides read TGTGCCAGCAGCCCACCCCAAGGGGAGGGGGCTAATGAAAAACTGTTTTTT.

The V call is TRBV4-2, the J call TRBJ1-4, with D perhaps TRBD1 (5 bases). This CDR3 is 16 amino acids long. Germline CDR1 is LGHNA and CDR2 is YNFKEQ. The V end lost 1 base, the J end lost 3 bases, and 12 bases lay between the germline ends. This CDR3 reads CASSQGDSAANEKLFF. CDR3 DNA: TGTGCCAGCAGCCAAGGTGACAGTGCGGCTAATGAAAAACTGTTTTTT.

This clonotype appeared a few times. V is TRBV7-9 and J is TRBJ2-7; either TRBD1 or TRBD2 may supply D (6 bases each). V was pared by 7 bases and J by 4 bases, with 17 bases between. The germline gives CDR1 SEHNR, CDR2 FQNEAQ (reference sequence). The CDR3 loop spans 14 amino acids. The CDR3 here is CASIASGGPYEQYF. The DNA for the CDR3 is TGTGCCAGCATCGCCAGTGGGGGGCCGTACGAGCAGTACTTC.

The chain recombines TRBV6-5 with TRBJ2-1, with D perhaps matching TRBD1 (5 bases). Trimming left V 6 bases short and J 6 bases short, with 12 bases between. There are 13 residues in the CDR3. The germline V gene encodes CDR1 MNHEY and CDR2 SVGAGI. The CDR3 reads CASSLDNFNEQFF. The CDR3 DNA is TGTGCCAGCAGCTTGGACAACTTCAATGAGCAGTTCTTC.

The chain links TRBV9 to TRBJ2-1; no clear D. Matching the DNA end better, TRBJ2-7 makes the J call doubtful. CDR3 length: 15 amino acids. Germline V CDR1 and CDR2: SGDLS, YYNGEE. The chain's CDR3 is CASSVDWVSYNEQYF. CDR3 DNA sequence: TGTGCCAGCAGCGTCGACTGGGTTTCCTACAATGAGCAGTACTTC.

This clonotype was counted between two and nine times. The genes are TRBV6-5 and TRBJ1-2; D unresolved. The CDR3 is 12 amino acids. Trimming left V 8 bases short and J 5 bases short, with 12 bases between. Germline assignment: CDR1 MNHEY and CDR2 SVGAGI. The CDR3 protein is CASASVPYGYTF. The CDR3, as DNA: TGTGCCAGCGCGTCCGTACCATATGGCTACACCTTC.